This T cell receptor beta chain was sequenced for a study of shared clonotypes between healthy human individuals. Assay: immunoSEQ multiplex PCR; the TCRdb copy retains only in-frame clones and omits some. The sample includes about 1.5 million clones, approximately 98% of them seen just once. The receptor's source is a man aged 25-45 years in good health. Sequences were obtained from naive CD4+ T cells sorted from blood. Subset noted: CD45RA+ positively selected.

This CDR3 reads CASSLGPFIPTDTQYF. In nucleotides, the CDR3 is TGCGCCAGCAGCTTGGGCCCTTTTATCCCCACAGATACGCAGTATTTT. This chain connects TRBV5-1 to TRBJ2-3, with no clear D. CDR3 length: 16 amino acids. V was cut by 0 bases and J by 2 bases, with 13 bases left in between. The germline V gene encodes CDR1 SGHRS and CDR2 YFSETQ.